The 14 T cell receptor beta chains below were found in one sample sequenced in a study of CD8 T cells in Susac syndrome. With random hexamers, reverse transcription was performed on roughly 0.5 to 1 ug of RNA. TCRdb redid the calling of the immunoSEQ multiplex PCR reads with MiXCR, one entry per CDR3 protein. The table includes more than 150,000 distinct CDR3 sequences, 95% to 96% detected once. Sequenced sample: CD8+ T cells from PBMCs. The receptor set was obtained from a human donor with multiple sclerosis.

The chain has TRBV20-1 and TRBJ1-2; D ambiguous. Per germline, CDR1 DFQATT and CDR2 SNEGSKA (reference sequence). The CDR3 extends over 13 amino acids. Trimming stripped 7 bases from V and 5 bases from J, with 17 bases between. CDR3 DNA: TGCAGTGGCCTTCAGTCATTTGGGTATGGCTACACCTTC. Protein sequence: CSGLQSFGYGYTF.

This chain uses TRBV7-9 with TRBJ2-7; perhaps TRBD1 as D (6 bases). V gave up 7 bases and J gave up 3 bases, with 25 bases separating them. This CDR3 spans 17 amino acids. From germline, CDR1 is SEHNR and CDR2 FQNEAQ (reference sequence). The CDR3 sequence is CASTLLPPRQGSYEQYF. CDR3 sequence (DNA): TGTGCCAGCACCCTACTCCCCCCGCGGCAGGGGAGCTACGAGCAGTACTTC.

The chain uses TRBV19 and TRBJ1-5; TRBD1 is a possible D gene (6 bases). The CDR3 has 15 residues. V was cut by 7 bases and J by 0 bases, with 13 bases left in between. CDR1 and CDR2 (germline): LNHDA, SQIVND (reference sequence). CDR3 loop: CASNRRQDSNQPQHF. The DNA for the CDR3 is TGTGCCAGTAACCGAAGACAGGATAGCAATCAGCCCCAGCATTTT.

This chain connects TRBV27 to TRBJ2-3; the D is unclear. Trimming took off 0 bases at V and 4 bases at J, with 14 bases between the two ends. The CDR3 is 16 residues long. Germline CDR1 is MNHEY and CDR2 is SMNVEV (reference sequence). CDR3 DNA sequence: TGTGCCAGCAGTTTATCGATCCTTATGGTGGCAGATACGCAGTATTTT. Translation gives CASSLSILMVADTQYF.

This chain joins TRBV12-5 and TRBJ1-6; tentative D call: TRBD1 (6 bases). Trimming shortened V by 7 bases and J by 7 bases, and 14 bases separated the two germline ends. Germline V CDR1 and CDR2: LGHNT, FRNRAP. The CDR3 covers 14 residues. CDR3 sequence reads: CASATTGLNSPLHF. The CDR3 nucleotides read TGTGCTAGTGCCACCACAGGGCTCAATTCACCCCTCCACTTT.

The chain links TRBV29-1 to TRBJ2-1, with 7 bases that match TRBD1. The germline gives CDR1 SQVTM, CDR2 ANQGSEA. The CDR3 consists of 13 residues. After removal of 8 bases from V and 4 bases from J, the junction contained 8 bases not matched to a gene. CDR3 DNA: TGCAGCTTACTGACGGGACAGTACAATGAGCAGTTCTTC. Amino acids: CSLLTGQYNEQFF.

This chain links TRBV29-1 with TRBJ2-5; unclear D gene. V lost 2 bases and J lost 0, with 13 bases in between. CDR1 is SQVTM, CDR2 ANQGSEA, per germline. The CDR3 extends over 15 amino acids. CDR3 coding DNA: TGCAGCGTTGAACCCCGAGAGGAGTACCAAGAGACCCAGTACTTC. This encodes CSVEPREEYQETQYF.

This chain uses TRBV15 with TRBJ1-1; D remains ambiguous. Germline V gene data show CDR1 as LNHNV and CDR2 as YYDKDF (reference sequence). V was shortened by 5 bases and J by 1 base, with 8 bases between the two germline ends. The CDR3 covers 13 residues. The CDR3 DNA follows: TGTGCCACCAGCTCACCCCCGAACACTGAAGCTTTCTTT. It codes for CATSSPPNTEAFF.

This sequence joins TRBV7-6 and TRBJ2-2; the match to TRBD2 covers 15 bases. The CDR3 loop spans 18 amino acids. The V gene's germline CDR1 is SGHVS and CDR2 FNYEAQ. J gave up 3 bases and V 5 bases, and 7 bases lay outside the gene matches. CDR3 residues: CASSPWTSGGADTGELFF. In DNA, the CDR3 is TGTGCCAGCAGCCCCTGGACTAGCGGGGGGGCCGACACCGGGGAGCTGTTTTTT.

V usage is TRBV15 and J usage is TRBJ1-5, with D possibly TRBD1 on 5 matching bases. V gave up 3 bases and J gave up 2 bases, with 8 bases separating them. The CDR3 covers 14 residues. Germline-derived CDR1 and CDR2 are LNHNV and YYDKDF (reference sequence). The CDR3 coding sequence is TGTGCCACCAGCAGGGACAAGGGCAATCAGCCCCAGCATTTT. This translates into CATSRDKGNQPQHF. Based on the CDR3 plus reference TRBV15 and TRBJ1-5, the full variable domain is DAMVIQNPRYQVTQFGKPVTLSCSQTLNHNVMYWYQQKSSQAPKLLFHYYDKDFNNEADTPDNFQSRRPNTSFCFLDIRSPGLGDTAMYLCATSRDKGNQPQHFGDGTRLSIL.

This chain uses TRBV30 with TRBJ2-7; D may be TRBD1 (6 bases). Trimming cost V 3 bases and J 0 bases, with 9 bases left between them. From germline, CDR1 is GTSNPN and CDR2 SVGIG (reference sequence). The CDR3 has 13 residues. The CDR3 is CAWRGDNSYEQYF. The CDR3 nucleotides read TGTGCCTGGAGAGGGGACAACTCCTACGAGCAGTACTTC.

The genes are TRBV29-1 and TRBJ1-1; D is uncertain. From germline, CDR1 is SQVTM and CDR2 ANQGSEA. The CDR3 consists of 14 residues. V was shortened by 6 bases and J by 0 bases, with 14 bases between the two germline ends. CDR3 nucleotide sequence: TGCAGCGTCGCCGGGAGTATCGTGAACACTGAAGCTTTCTTT. It is translated as CSVAGSIVNTEAFF.

The chain links TRBV3-1 to TRBJ2-7, with D perhaps given as TRBD1 or TRBD2 (5 bases each). The V end lost 1 base, the J end lost 7 bases, and 11 bases lay between the germline ends. CDR3 length: 13 amino acids. Germline values: CDR1 LGHDT, CDR2 YNNKEL (reference sequence). The CDR3 DNA reads as TGTGCCAGCAGCCAAGGGGGACGGCGGGAGCAGTACGTC. This sequence encodes CASSQGGRREQYV.

The chain employs TRBV6-1 and TRBJ2-7, with 13 bases fitting TRBD2. Trimming removed 1 base from V and 2 bases from J; junction bases left unmatched: 5. The CDR3 is made up of 17 amino acids. Germline values: CDR1 MNHNS, CDR2 SASEGT. CDR3 DNA: TGTGCCAGCAGTGAAGGACTAGCGGGGGGATTCCCCTACGAGCAGTACGTC. It encodes CASSEGLAGGFPYEQYV.